Listed below are T cell receptor beta chains from one sample, sequenced in a study of T cell responses to AZD1222 COVID-19 vaccine. This table comes from immunoSEQ multiplex PCR, and its TCRdb copy is limited to in-frame clones, with some not included. This sample has 140,000 to 150,000 clones, with 70% to 90% found just once. Sequencing used peripheral blood, obtained on day 0 of AZD1222 vaccination. The receptors were gathered from an adult in good health. The CDR3 runs from the conserved cysteine through the conserved F or W. Fields, in order: V gene, J gene, CDR3 protein.

V gene: TRBV6-5
J gene: TRBJ2-2
CDR3 protein: CASSYSTAAPGELFF

V gene: TRBV15
J gene: TRBJ2-3
CDR3 protein: CATSRAGGHTDTQYF

V gene: TRBV2
J gene: TRBJ2-1
CDR3 protein: CASRDGDFNEQFF

V gene: TRBV7-2
J gene: TRBJ1-4
CDR3 protein: CASSPRTPSEKLFF

V gene: TRBV10-1
J gene: TRBJ2-2
CDR3 protein: CASGAEVTGELFF

V gene: TRBV6-5
J gene: TRBJ2-2
CDR3 protein: CASSYSAGGFTGELFF

V gene: TRBV18
J gene: TRBJ1-6
CDR3 protein: CASSLGTDNSPLHF

V gene: TRBV6-1
J gene: TRBJ1-2
CDR3 protein: CASSEGVEPLTF

V gene: TRBV11-2
J gene: TRBJ2-7
CDR3 protein: CASSLTRAYEQYF

V gene: TRBV7-2
J gene: TRBJ2-1
CDR3 protein: CASSFGTSGRRNEQFF

V gene: TRBV9
J gene: TRBJ2-5
CDR3 protein: CASSASGGGAYQETQYF

V gene: TRBV27
J gene: TRBJ1-2
CDR3 protein: CASYGQGGDRYTF

V gene: TRBV7-8
J gene: TRBJ1-1
CDR3 protein: CASGDRLNTEAFF

V gene: TRBV11-3
J gene: TRBJ1-2
CDR3 protein: CASSSGGYGYTF

V gene: TRBV5-1
J gene: TRBJ2-3
CDR3 protein: CASSLGTSGYPSTDTQYF

V gene: TRBV11-2
J gene: TRBJ1-3
CDR3 protein: CASSLDPGGLGNTIYF

V gene: TRBV27
J gene: TRBJ2-1
CDR3 protein: CASRQVGEQFF

V gene: TRBV19
J gene: TRBJ1-1
CDR3 protein: CASSSSGNTEAFF

V gene: TRBV11-2
J gene: TRBJ1-1
CDR3 protein: CASSSNTEAFF

V gene: TRBV29-1
J gene: TRBJ2-3
CDR3 protein: CSVVGQGAADTQYF

V gene: TRBV4-2
J gene: TRBJ2-3
CDR3 protein: CASSQAGGGTTDTQYF

V gene: TRBV27
J gene: TRBJ2-1
CDR3 protein: CASSLLQGSEQFF

V gene: TRBV7-9
J gene: TRBJ2-7
CDR3 protein: CASSLAREMPYEQYF

V gene: TRBV5-1
J gene: TRBJ1-1
CDR3 protein: CASSRGPTGNTEAFF

V gene: TRBV5-6
J gene: TRBJ1-1
CDR3 protein: CASSPSGWDEAFF

V gene: TRBV2
J gene: TRBJ1-2
CDR3 protein: CASSEPGGTGGYTF

V gene: TRBV2
J gene: TRBJ2-5
CDR3 protein: CASSVVQQETQYF

V gene: TRBV19
J gene: TRBJ1-4
CDR3 protein: CASSHTTGATNEKLFF

V gene: TRBV11-2
J gene: TRBJ1-1
CDR3 protein: CASRALTGRGSNTEAFF

V gene: TRBV19
J gene: TRBJ2-2
CDR3 protein: CASFLTGTRTGELFF

V gene: TRBV7-2
J gene: TRBJ2-1
CDR3 protein: CASSSQAGGQGEQFF

V gene: TRBV7-2
J gene: TRBJ1-3
CDR3 protein: CASSSGAGNTIYF

V gene: TRBV4-1
J gene: TRBJ1-2
CDR3 protein: CASSQNFPGQLYGYTF

V gene: TRBV29-1
J gene: TRBJ1-5
CDR3 protein: CSAADSNQPQHF

V gene: TRBV5-4
J gene: TRBJ2-7
CDR3 protein: CASSPRTSGASEQYF

V gene: TRBV5-8
J gene: TRBJ1-6
CDR3 protein: CATYQGGYDSPLHF

V gene: TRBV27
J gene: TRBJ2-7
CDR3 protein: CASSPGQRLYEQYF

V gene: TRBV7-2
J gene: TRBJ2-7
CDR3 protein: CASSPGTGGEQYF

V gene: TRBV10-2
J gene: TRBJ2-7
CDR3 protein: CASSGRGSYEQYF

V gene: TRBV19
J gene: TRBJ1-2
CDR3 protein: CASTPGAGYTF

V gene: TRBV27
J gene: TRBJ2-3
CDR3 protein: CASSFASGRGPSTDTQYF